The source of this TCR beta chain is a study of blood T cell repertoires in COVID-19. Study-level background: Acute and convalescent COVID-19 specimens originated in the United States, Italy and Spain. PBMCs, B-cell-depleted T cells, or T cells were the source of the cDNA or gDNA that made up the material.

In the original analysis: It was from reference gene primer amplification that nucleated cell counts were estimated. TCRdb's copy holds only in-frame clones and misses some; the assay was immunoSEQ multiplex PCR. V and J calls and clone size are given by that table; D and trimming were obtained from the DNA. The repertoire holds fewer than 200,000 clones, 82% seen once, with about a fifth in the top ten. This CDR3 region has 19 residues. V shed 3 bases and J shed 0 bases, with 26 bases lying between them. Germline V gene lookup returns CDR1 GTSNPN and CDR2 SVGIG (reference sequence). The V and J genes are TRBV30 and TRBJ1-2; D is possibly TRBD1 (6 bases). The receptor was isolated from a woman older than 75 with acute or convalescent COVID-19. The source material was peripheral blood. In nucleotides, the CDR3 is TGTGCCTGGAGGCCAGGGCGCTTTCGAGGACAGAAAGCTAACTATGGCTACACCTTC. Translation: CAWRPGRFRGQKANYGYTF.